The present TCR beta chain was sequenced within a study of T cell repertoires in aging, cancer and after chemotherapy. The CDR3 spans 22 residues. Germline loops: CDR1 SGHTA, CDR2 FQGNSA. V was clipped by 5 bases and J by 1 base, with 30 bases between them. Rearranged V-D-J TRB sequences were amplified with a mixed TRB-A/B primer pool. TCRdb itself ran the multiplex PCR reads through MiXCR, one entry per CDR3 protein. The repertoire holds roughly 960 distinct CDR3 sequences, with roughly 29% as singletons. The template was genomic DNA from peripheral blood, not RNA. The sample consisted of blood. This chain uses TRBV7-2 with TRBJ2-6; either TRBD1 or TRBD2 may supply D (6 bases each). The sequence derives from a human donor with a solid tumor. CDR3 amino acids: CASSQEGGVGRVPLSGANVLTF. CDR3 DNA: TGTGCCAGCAGCCAAGAGGGGGGAGTGGGCAGGGTACCACTTTCTGGGGCCAACGTCCTGACTTTC. The full variable domain, its missing parts supplied by reference TRBV7-2 and TRBJ2-6, is GAGVSQSPSNKVTEKGKDVELRCDPISGHTALYWYRQSLGQGLEFLIYFQGNSAPDKSGLPSDRFSAERTGGSVSTLTIQRTQQEDSAVYLCASSQEGGVGRVPLSGANVLTFGAGSRLTVL.